The 28 T cell receptor beta chains in this list originate from one sample, sequenced in a study of blood T cell repertoires in COVID-19. Here immunoSEQ multiplex PCR was the method, and the copy in TCRdb shows in-frame clones only, minus some. The sample has hundreds of thousands of clones; 80% to 90% are singletons. Sequenced material: peripheral blood. These receptors were collected from a middle-aged man with acute or convalescent COVID-19.

V is TRBV5-1 and J is TRBJ2-7; D may be TRBD1 (5 bases). CDR1 SGHRS and CDR2 YFSETQ come from the germline V gene. There are 18 residues in the CDR3. V lost 4 bases to trimming and J lost 2 bases, with 25 bases between them. The CDR3 bases are TGCGCCAGCAGCCCCGGACAAAGGGCGTCCCTACGCCCCTACGAGCAGTACTTC. Translated, it gives CASSPGQRASLRPYEQYF. The full variable domain, completed using reference TRBV5-1 and TRBJ2-7, is KAGVTQTPRYLIKTRGQQVTLSCSPISGHRSVSWYQQTPGQGLQFLFEYFSETQRNKGNFPGRFSGRQFSNSRSEMNVSTLELGDSALYLCASSPGQRASLRPYEQYFGPGTRLTVT.

V and J are TRBV6-5 and TRBJ1-2; 8 bases are shared with TRBD1. V lost 5 bases to trimming and J lost 1 base; unmatched junction nucleotides: 6. CDR1 is MNHEY, CDR2 SVGAGI, per germline. CDR3 size: 15 residues. CDR3 sequence (DNA): TGTGCCAGCAGTCTCCTGACAGGGGATAACTATGGCTACACCTTC. Translation: CASSLLTGDNYGYTF.

The chain has TRBV11-3 and TRBJ2-2; TRBD1 might be the D (6 bases). The CDR3 sequence is 17 residues long. In germline, CDR1 is SGHNT, CDR2 YENEEA. V dropped 1 base and J dropped 7 bases, with 19 bases sitting between them. The CDR3 DNA is TGTGCCAGCAGCTTAGGTGAGGGGACACCTCAACACGGGGAGCTGTTTTTT. Its translation is CASSLGEGTPQHGELFF.

The rearrangement uses TRBV11-2 and TRBJ1-1, with TRBD1 matching 11 bases. The CDR3 is made up of 14 amino acids. Germline CDR1 is SGHAT and CDR2 is FQNNGV. The J segment lost 6 bases and the V segment lost 6 bases, leaving 6 bases of the junction unmatched. Here the CDR3 DNA reads TGTGCCAGCAGTACCGGGACAGGGGGAGCTGAAGCTTTCTTT. This encodes CASSTGTGGAEAFF. Full variable domain (remainder filled in from reference TRBV11-2 and TRBJ1-1): EAGVAQSPRYKIIEKRQSVAFWCNPISGHATLYWYQQILGQGPKLLIQFQNNGVVDDSQLPKDRFSAERLKGVDSTLKIQPAKLEDSAVYLCASSTGTGGAEAFFGQGTRLTVV.

This clone appeared a few times. This rearrangement joins TRBV5-6 to TRBJ1-3; unclear D gene. V was trimmed by 3 bases and J by 3 bases, leaving 10 bases between them. CDR3 length equals 14 residues. Germline V lookup: CDR1 SGHDT, CDR2 YYEEEE. CDR3 loop: CASSSKRVGNTIYF. CDR3 coding DNA: TGTGCCAGCAGCTCGAAAAGAGTTGGAAACACCATATATTTT.

The chain combines TRBV7-9 with TRBJ1-4; no definite D call. CDR1 is SEHNR, CDR2 FQNEAQ, per germline (reference sequence). The CDR3 spans 13 residues. V was trimmed by 7 bases and J by 8 bases, leaving 14 bases between them. The CDR3 loop is CASTPILREKLFF. CDR3 sequence (DNA): TGTGCCAGCACTCCGATCCTGCGGGAAAAACTGTTTTTT. Complete variable domain (other parts from reference TRBV7-9 and TRBJ1-4): DTGVSQNPRHKITKRGQNVTFRCDPISEHNRLYWYRQTLGQGPEFLTYFQNEAQLEKSRLLSDRFSAERPKGSFSTLEIQRTEQGDSAMYLCASTPILREKLFFGSGTQLSVL.

The chain joins TRBV4-1 to TRBJ1-3; no firm D call. The V gene's germline CDR1 is MGHRA and CDR2 YSYEKL. The ends were cut back, 0 bases at V and 0 bases at J, with 9 bases in the middle. The CDR3 covers 16 residues. The CDR3 sequence is CASSQDPASSGNTIYF. The CDR3, as DNA: TGCGCCAGCAGCCAAGATCCAGCTAGCTCTGGAAACACCATATATTTT.

This chain joins TRBV5-6 and TRBJ2-5; 11 positions match TRBD2. The CDR3 extends over 17 amino acids. V was clipped by 4 bases and J by 5 bases; unmatched bases: 13. Germline V lookup: CDR1 SGHDT, CDR2 YYEEEE. CDR3 in DNA: TGTGCCAGCAGCCCCCCTGGAGGTAGCGGGGGGGCGGAGACCCAGTACTTC. Translation: CASSPPGGSGGAETQYF.

The V and J genes are TRBV5-1 and TRBJ1-5, with 7 bases identical to TRBD1. The trim removed 5 bases at V and 6 bases at J, leaving 5 bases unmatched. Germline V gene data show CDR1 as SGHRS and CDR2 as YFSETQ. The CDR3 extends over 13 amino acids. The CDR3 protein is CASSWSGGQPQHF. The CDR3 DNA is TGCGCCAGCAGTTGGTCAGGGGGTCAGCCCCAGCATTTT.

The CDR3 sequence is CASSPSGYYGYTF. The CDR3 region has the DNA TGTGCCAGCTCACCCTCGGGGTACTATGGCTACACCTTC. The V gene is TRBV18, the J gene TRBJ1-2; D ambiguous. Trimming shortened V by 3 bases and J by 3 bases, and 8 bases separated the two germline ends. Germline V gene data show CDR1 as KGHSH and CDR2 as LQKENI. The CDR3 extends over 13 amino acids.

The V and J genes are TRBV4-1 and TRBJ1-5; tentatively, D is TRBD1 (5 bases). The V end was cut by 3 bases, the J end by 0 bases, with 12 bases between. The CDR3 has 16 residues. Germline V gene lookup returns CDR1 MGHRA and CDR2 YSYEKL. The CDR3, as DNA: TGCGCCAGCAGCCAGCAGGCAGGGCATAGCAATCAGCCCCAGCATTTT. Its protein is CASSQQAGHSNQPQHF.

The sample holds a few counts of this clone. The CDR3 nucleotides read TGCAGTGCATTGGGACTAGCGGGGGTTGGCGAGCAGTACTTC. The encoded protein is CSALGLAGVGEQYF. The V call is TRBV29-1, the J call TRBJ2-7, with TRBD2 matching 14 bases. The CDR3 covers 14 residues. Per germline, CDR1 SQVTM and CDR2 ANQGSEA.

The table lists this clone with a few counts. V and J are TRBV7-2 and TRBJ1-2, with 9 bases matching TRBD1. The germline CDR1 and CDR2 sequences are SGHTA and FQGNSA. CDR3 length: 14 residues. Trimming at V came to 4 bases and at J to 6 bases, leaving 6 bases not matched to a gene. The chain's CDR3 is CASSSRGQGHGYTF. As DNA, the CDR3 is TGTGCCAGCAGCTCAAGGGGACAGGGCCATGGCTACACCTTC.

The chain recombines TRBV12-3 or TRBV12-4 with TRBJ1-2, with D tentatively TRBD1 (6 bases). This CDR3 region has 12 residues. Trimming shortened V by 6 bases and J by 4 bases, and 9 bases separated the two germline ends. CDR3 bases: TGTGCCAGCAGCCTGACAGGCTATGGCTACACCTTC. Translation: CASSLTGYGYTF.

The chain combines TRBV5-1 with TRBJ2-3, with 7 positions matching TRBD1. The CDR3 totals 15 residues. Germline V gives CDR1 SGHRS, CDR2 YFSETQ. With V trimmed by 4 bases and J by 2 bases, 7 bases remained unmatched. CDR3: CASSHPGQTTDTQYF. The DNA for the CDR3 is TGCGCCAGCAGCCATCCGGGACAGACCACAGATACGCAGTATTTT.

The chain is built from TRBV28 and TRBJ1-1; D remains unclear. Looked up from germline, CDR1 is MDHEN and CDR2 is SYDVKM. V was pared by 6 bases and J by 5 bases, with 13 bases between. This CDR3 has 13 amino acids. The CDR3 region is CASRSGRITEAFF. DNA for the CDR3: TGTGCCAGCAGATCGGGGAGGATAACTGAAGCTTTCTTT.

The chain has TRBV24-1 and TRBJ2-1; 10 bases map to TRBD2. Germline CDR1 is KGHDR and CDR2 is SFDVKD. CDR3 length: 17 amino acids. The junction had 10 bases not matched to a gene; V was cut back by 3 bases and J by 6 bases. CDR3 in amino acids: CATSDGGLAGGGNEQFF. DNA for the CDR3: TGTGCCACCAGTGATGGGGGCTTAGCGGGGGGAGGCAATGAGCAGTTCTTC.

This clone was seen only once. The chain is built from TRBV5-1 and TRBJ1-2; tentatively, D is TRBD1 (5 bases). Trimming removed 0 bases at V and 4 bases at J, with 13 bases between. CDR1 SGHRS and CDR2 YFSETQ come from the germline V gene. The CDR3 runs to 15 residues. The CDR3 spells CASSLATANPYGYTF. CDR3 nucleotide sequence: TGCGCCAGCAGCTTGGCGACAGCTAACCCCTATGGCTACACCTTC. The full variable domain, in which reference TRBV5-1 and TRBJ1-2 provide the parts outside the CDR3, is KAGVTQTPRYLIKTRGQQVTLSCSPISGHRSVSWYQQTPGQGLQFLFEYFSETQRNKGNFPGRFSGRQFSNSRSEMNVSTLELGDSALYLCASSLATANPYGYTFGSGTRLTVV.

This chain links TRBV29-1 with TRBJ1-2; weak D call: TRBD1 (6 bases). V lost 2 bases, J lost 0 bases, and 28 bases lay in between. The germline gives CDR1 SQVTM, CDR2 ANQGSEA. The CDR3 totals 20 residues. CDR3 amino acids: CSVETIGGATHPASNYGYTF. DNA for the CDR3: TGCAGCGTTGAAACCATAGGGGGGGCGACGCACCCCGCTTCTAACTATGGCTACACCTTC.

The chain uses TRBV10-2 and TRBJ1-5; D is perhaps TRBD1 (5 bases). The V end was cut by 3 bases, the J end by 0 bases, with 9 bases between. This CDR3 spans 15 amino acids. CDR1 WSHSY and CDR2 SAAADI come from the germline V gene. The DNA of the CDR3 is TGCGCCAGCAGTGATCAGGGTTATAGCAATCAGCCCCAGCATTTT. Translation gives CASSDQGYSNQPQHF.

The chain links TRBV19 to TRBJ2-3, with 8 bases fitting TRBD1. Per the germline V gene, CDR1 is LNHDA and CDR2 is SQIVND (reference sequence). CDR3 length equals 14 residues. J gave up 6 bases and V 5 bases, and 7 bases lay outside the gene matches. The CDR3 sequence is CASSAGTGVDTQYF. In DNA, the CDR3 is TGTGCCAGTAGTGCCGGGACAGGCGTGGATACGCAGTATTTT.

This clone was seen once. This chain joins TRBV3-1 (or the pseudogene TRBV3-2) and TRBJ2-7, with D tentatively TRBD2 (6 bases). Germline lookup yields CDR1 LGHDT and CDR2 YNNKEL (reference sequence). Trimming shortened V by 4 bases and J by 5 bases, and 18 bases separated the two germline ends. The CDR3 has 15 amino acids. The CDR3 spells CASSRRDWEMDEQYF. CDR3 DNA sequence: TGTGCCAGCAGCCGTCGGGACTGGGAGATGGACGAGCAGTACTTC.

The CDR3 loop is CASSPRDTIYF. The CDR3, as DNA: TGTGCCAGCAGCCCGAGGGACACCATATATTTT. The rearrangement joins TRBV7-9 to TRBJ1-3; the D is unclear. The CDR3 sequence is 11 residues long. The ends were cut back, 5 bases at V and 8 bases at J, with 7 bases in the middle. Germline assignment: CDR1 SEHNR and CDR2 FQNEAQ (reference sequence).

The V gene is TRBV12-5, the J gene TRBJ2-3; D possibly corresponds to TRBD2 (5 bases). CDR1 and CDR2 from the germline V gene are LGHNT and FRNRAP. This CDR3 comprises 15 residues. Trimming pared 6 bases from V and 0 bases from J, leaving 13 bases between. CDR3 in amino acids: CASGPGLPSTDTQYF. The CDR3 DNA follows: TGTGCTAGTGGCCCCGGACTCCCTAGCACAGATACGCAGTATTTT.

The chain has TRBV25-1 and TRBJ1-6; D remains unclear. V gave up 3 bases and J gave up 10 bases, with 7 bases separating them. This CDR3 comprises 12 residues. The V gene's germline CDR1 is MGHDK and CDR2 SYGVNS. DNA of the CDR3: TGTGCCAGCAGTGACCTAAGATCACCCCTCCACTTT. Protein product: CASSDLRSPLHF.

This clone is a singleton in its sample. V gene TRBV30 combines with J gene TRBJ2-7; 11 positions agree with TRBD2. V lost 4 bases and J lost 5; bases outside the gene matches: 10. Germline CDR1 is GTSNPN and CDR2 is SVGIG (reference sequence). The CDR3 length is 15 residues. CDR3 sequence reads: CAWTVAGGRYDEQYF. The CDR3 DNA follows: TGTGCCTGGACGGTAGCGGGGGGGCGGTACGACGAGCAGTACTTC.

The chain couples TRBV9 to TRBJ1-2; a weak D match, TRBD1 (6 bases). The length of the CDR3 is 14 residues. V was cut by 3 bases and J by 4 bases, with 13 bases left in between. Germline assignment: CDR1 SGDLS and CDR2 YYNGEE. The CDR3 reads CASSATGGSYGYTF. The CDR3 DNA reads TGTGCCAGCAGCGCGACAGGTGGGAGCTATGGCTACACCTTC. The whole variable domain, remainder taken from reference TRBV9 and TRBJ1-2, is DSGVTQTPKHLITATGQRVTLRCSPRSGDLSVYWYQQSLDQGLQFLIQYYNGEERAKGNILERFSAQQFPDLHSELNLSSLELGDSALYFCASSATGGSYGYTFGSGTRLTVV.

J is TRBJ2-1 and V is TRBV5-1, with 8 positions matching TRBD1. With 1 base clipped from V and 1 base from J, the junction kept 4 bases outside the gene matches. Germline-derived CDR1 and CDR2 are SGHRS and YFSETQ. This CDR3 is built from 16 residues. CDR3 loop: CASSLMTGESYNEQFF. CDR3 bases: TGCGCCAGCAGCTTGATGACAGGGGAGTCCTACAATGAGCAGTTCTTC.